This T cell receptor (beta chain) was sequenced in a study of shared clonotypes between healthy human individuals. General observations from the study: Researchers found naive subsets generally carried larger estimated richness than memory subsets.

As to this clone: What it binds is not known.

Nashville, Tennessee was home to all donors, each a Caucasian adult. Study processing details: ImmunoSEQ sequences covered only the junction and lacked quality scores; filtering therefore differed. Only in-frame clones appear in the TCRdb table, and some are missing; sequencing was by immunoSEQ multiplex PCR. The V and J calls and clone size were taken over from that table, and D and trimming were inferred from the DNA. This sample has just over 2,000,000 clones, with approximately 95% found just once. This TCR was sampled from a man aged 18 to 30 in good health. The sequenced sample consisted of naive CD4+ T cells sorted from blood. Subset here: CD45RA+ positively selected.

The CDR3 sequence: CASSRNVDGAFF. The CDR3 coding sequence is TGTGCCAGCAGTCGTAATGTGGATGGGGCTTTCTTT. V is TRBV6-5 and J is TRBJ1-1; D is unresolved. V was pared by 5 bases and J by 11 bases, with 15 bases between. The CDR3 is 12 amino acids. Germline CDR1 and CDR2: MNHEY and SVGAGI.